This T cell receptor beta chain was retrieved from a study of blood T cell repertoires in COVID-19. Study overall: PBMCs, B-cell-depleted T cells, or T cells were the source of the cDNA or gDNA that made up the material.

The ends lost 2 bases at V and 7 bases at J; junction bases unmatched: 6. There are 14 residues in the CDR3. Germline CDR1 is MNHEY and CDR2 is SVGEGT. Repertoires were generated with immunoSEQ multiplex PCR, while TCRdb's copy carries only in-frame clones and drops some. The sample holds 250,000 or so clones, around 88% seen once. The specimen was PBMCs or T cells enriched from blood (not recorded which). This chain joins TRBV6-2 or TRBV6-3 and TRBJ1-2, with TRBD1 matching over 8 bases. This TCR derives from a woman aged 40 to 50 with acute COVID-19. CDR3 protein: CASSYLDRELGYTF. CDR3 sequence (DNA): TGTGCCAGCAGTTACCTGGACAGGGAGCTTGGCTACACCTTC.